The 32 T cell receptor beta chains listed next were all sequenced from one sample in a study of monozygotic twins with inflammatory bowel disease. TCRdb reworked the 5' RACE reads into one entry per CDR3 protein, no DNA. This listing includes roughly 100,000 distinct CDR3 sequences. Sequencing was performed on blood. Receptor source: a human donor with ulcerative colitis or Crohn's disease, or a healthy co-twin of an affected twin (not recorded which).

The rearrangement links TRBV20-1 to TRBJ1-5; TCRdb selects TRBD1, and the lack of DNA leaves this call unchecked. CDR1 DFQATT and CDR2 SNEGSKA come from the germline V gene (reference sequence). CDR3 length equals 16 residues. The CDR3 reads CSAPRTGVVFGQPQHF.

This rearrangement joins TRBV20-1 to TRBJ2-7; the TCRdb call, TRBD1, lacks DNA for checking. CDR1 DFQATT and CDR2 SNEGSKA come from the germline V gene (reference sequence). The CDR3 is made up of 14 amino acids. CDR3 loop: CSASSGPPIYEQYF.

The chain combines TRBV7-9 with TRBJ1-5. The CDR3 is 12 residues long. The germline gives CDR1 SEHNR, CDR2 FQNEAQ (reference sequence). This chain's CDR3 is CASARDNQPQHF.

This CDR3 reads CASSRAPQETQYF. This chain links TRBV18 with TRBJ2-5; TCRdb's assignment of TRBD2 cannot be checked, as there is no DNA. Per germline, CDR1 KGHSH and CDR2 LQKENI. This CDR3 comprises 13 residues.

The CDR3 spells CASSQEYSAGRNNEQFF. The chain is built from TRBV4-3 and TRBJ2-1; TCRdb picks TRBD2, but there is no DNA to check that call. This CDR3 spans 17 amino acids. Per germline, CDR1 LGHNA and CDR2 YSLEER.

The chain recombines TRBV29-1 with TRBJ2-2. The CDR3 loop spans 14 amino acids. Germline assignment: CDR1 SQVTM and CDR2 ANQGSEA. The CDR3 protein is CSARYSANTGELFF.

The rearrangement uses TRBV29-1 and TRBJ2-5. The CDR3 length is 13 residues. CDR1 is SQVTM, CDR2 ANQGSEA, per germline. This chain's CDR3 is CSVAGQYQETQYF. Full variable domain (remainder filled in from reference TRBV29-1 and TRBJ2-5): SAVISQKPSRDICQRGTSLTIQCQVDSQVTMMFWYRQQPGQSLTLIATANQGSEATYESGFVIDKFPISRPNLTFSTLTVSNMSPEDSSIYLCSVAGQYQETQYFGPGTRLLVL.

The CDR3 sequence: CASSQRAGGQETQYF. The chain is built from TRBV12-3 or TRBV12-4 and TRBJ2-5; TCRdb names TRBD2, which stays unverified in the absence of DNA. CDR3 length equals 15 residues.

The genes are TRBV7-2 and TRBJ2-3; there is no DNA to check the TCRdb D call of TRBD1. This CDR3 is 13 amino acids long. In germline, CDR1 is SGHTA, CDR2 FQGNSA. CDR3 region: CASSSRRGDTQYF.

This chain's CDR3 is CASADSGNQPQHF. The J gene is TRBJ1-5, the V gene TRBV7-8; the D call of TRBD1 rests on TCRdb alone, since no DNA is present to check it. This CDR3 has 13 residues. Germline V CDR1 and CDR2: SGHVS, FQNEAQ.

This chain uses TRBV30 with TRBJ2-7; the TRBD1 assignment by TCRdb is unverifiable without DNA. The germline V gene encodes CDR1 GTSNPN and CDR2 SVGIG (reference sequence). The CDR3 length is 12 residues. CDR3 sequence: CAFAGQGSEQYF. Based on the CDR3 plus reference TRBV30 and TRBJ2-7, the full variable domain is SQTIHQWPATLVQPVGSPLSLECTVEGTSNPNLYWYRQAAGRGLQLLFYSVGIGQISSEVPQNLSASRPQDRQFILSSKKLLLSDSGFYLCAFAGQGSEQYFGPGTRLTVT.

This rearrangement joins TRBV4-3 to TRBJ1-3. Germline V gives CDR1 LGHNA, CDR2 YSLEER. There are 16 residues in the CDR3. The CDR3 region is CASSQAGQSSGNTIYF.

This chain uses TRBV3-1 with TRBJ2-7; TCRdb selects TRBD2, and the lack of DNA leaves this call unchecked. The CDR3 is 14 residues long. CDR1 LGHDT and CDR2 YNNKEL come from the germline V gene (reference sequence). CDR3 in amino acids: CASSLTPRAFEQYF.

The J gene is TRBJ2-1, the V gene TRBV11-2; TCRdb proposes TRBD1, but this gene call is untestable without DNA. The CDR3 totals 13 residues. Germline V gene sequence: CDR1 SGHAT, CDR2 FQNNGV. The CDR3 here is CASSWTGAHEQFF. Filled out from reference TRBV11-2 and TRBJ2-1, the complete variable domain reads EAGVAQSPRYKIIEKRQSVAFWCNPISGHATLYWYQQILGQGPKLLIQFQNNGVVDDSQLPKDRFSAERLKGVDSTLKIQPAKLEDSAVYLCASSWTGAHEQFFGPGTRLTVL.

The rearrangement joins TRBV29-1 to TRBJ1-1. CDR1 is SQVTM, CDR2 ANQGSEA, per germline. The CDR3 extends over 15 amino acids. CDR3 region: CSVEEGVFINTEAFF.

The chain couples TRBV6-1 to TRBJ2-7; with no DNA, the TCRdb D assignment of TRBD1 cannot be verified. The CDR3 spans 15 residues. The V gene's germline CDR1 is MNHNS and CDR2 SASEGT. The CDR3 reads CASSNRYREFYEQYF.

The chain carries TRBV5-6 and TRBJ2-3. The CDR3 totals 15 residues. Germline CDR1 SGHDT, CDR2 YYEEEE. The CDR3 spells CASSNVGGGSDTQYF.

The chain couples TRBV18 to TRBJ2-2; the D gene TCRdb calls, TRBD2, cannot be checked with no DNA. Germline V CDR1 and CDR2: KGHSH, LQKENI. CDR3 length: 18 amino acids. CDR3 in amino acids: CASSPSTSGDLGTGELFF. Full variable domain (rest looked up from reference TRBV18 and TRBJ2-2): NAGVMQNPRHLVRRRGQEARLRCSPMKGHSHVYWYRQLPEEGLKFMVYLQKENIIDESGMPKERFSAEFPKEGPSILRIQQVVRGDSAAYFCASSPSTSGDLGTGELFFGEGSRLTVL.

The chain carries TRBV5-1 and TRBJ1-2; checking the TCRdb D call of TRBD1 is not possible without DNA. The CDR3 spans 16 residues. The germline V gene encodes CDR1 SGHRS and CDR2 YFSETQ. This chain's CDR3 is CASSLLQGVSRGGYTF.

The V call is TRBV19, the J call TRBJ1-1; TCRdb's D call of TRBD1 is untestable without DNA. The CDR3 has 16 residues. CDR1 and CDR2 (germline): LNHDA, SQIVND (reference sequence). This CDR3 is CASSPGATPQGPEAFF.

The gene calls are TRBV7-2 and TRBJ2-7; TCRdb reports TRBD2, a call that lacks DNA to check it against. Looked up from germline, CDR1 is SGHTA and CDR2 is FQGNSA. This CDR3 has 16 residues. The CDR3 is CASSTRLAGGSYEQYF.

The chain couples TRBV6-5 to TRBJ2-5; TCRdb's assignment of TRBD1 cannot be checked, as there is no DNA. The CDR3 is made up of 13 amino acids. From germline, CDR1 is MNHEY and CDR2 SVGAGI. The CDR3 sequence is CASKGQGIETQYF.

The chain recombines TRBV11-2 with TRBJ2-2; TCRdb's D call, TRBD1, is unchecked because there is no DNA. Germline V gene sequence: CDR1 SGHAT, CDR2 FQNNGV. The CDR3 extends over 14 amino acids. The CDR3 sequence: CASSLARATGELFF. The full variable domain, completed using reference TRBV11-2 and TRBJ2-2, is EAGVAQSPRYKIIEKRQSVAFWCNPISGHATLYWYQQILGQGPKLLIQFQNNGVVDDSQLPKDRFSAERLKGVDSTLKIQPAKLEDSAVYLCASSLARATGELFFGEGSRLTVL.

This rearrangement joins TRBV5-4 to TRBJ1-1; the TCRdb D gene call, TRBD1, has no DNA to confirm it. Germline-derived CDR1 and CDR2 are SGHNT and YYREEE (reference sequence). This CDR3 contains 15 residues. The CDR3: CASSLAGQGRRKAFF. Looking up the rest from reference TRBV5-4 and TRBJ1-1 gives the full variable domain: ETGVTQSPTHLIKTRGQQVTLRCSSQSGHNTVSWYQQALGQGPQFIFQYYREEENGRGNFPPRFSGLQFPNYSSELNVNALELDDSALYLCASSLAGQGRRKAFFGQGTRLTVV.

The V call is TRBV6-2 or TRBV6-3, the J call TRBJ2-7; TCRdb's D gene call, TRBD2, goes unchecked for lack of DNA. Germline V gene sequence: CDR1 MNHEY, CDR2 SVGEGT. The CDR3 totals 13 residues. Here the CDR3 reads CASTVGWAFEQYF.

The V call is TRBV28, the J call TRBJ2-7; TCRdb lists TRBD1, though no DNA is available to test this call. In germline, CDR1 is MDHEN, CDR2 SYDVKM. This CDR3 spans 14 amino acids. CDR3 region: CASRPTGRSYEQYF. The whole variable domain, filled in from reference TRBV28 and TRBJ2-7, reads DVKVTQSSRYLVKRTGEKVFLECVQDMDHENMFWYRQDPGLGLRLIYFSYDVKMKEKGDIPEGYSVSREKKERFSLILESASTNQTSMYLCASRPTGRSYEQYFGPGTRLTVT.

CDR3 amino acids: CASSYSGTGAFVDTQYF. V and J are TRBV6-5 and TRBJ2-3; TCRdb picks TRBD1, but there is no DNA to check that call. The CDR3 is made up of 17 amino acids. CDR1 is MNHEY and CDR2 is SVGAGI in the germline V gene.

The chain employs TRBV30 and TRBJ1-6; the D call from TCRdb, TRBD1, cannot be confirmed without DNA. This CDR3 contains 15 residues. CDR1 and CDR2 from the germline V gene are GTSNPN and SVGIG (reference sequence). The CDR3 here is CAWSFRTGHNSPLHF.

The CDR3 spells CASSAYRGDNSPLHF. The chain employs TRBV5-1 and TRBJ1-6; TCRdb's D call of TRBD1 is untestable without DNA. Looked up from germline, CDR1 is SGHRS and CDR2 is YFSETQ. This CDR3 region has 15 residues.

This chain uses TRBV7-9 with TRBJ2-3. The CDR3 runs 14 residues. CDR1 and CDR2 from the germline V gene are SEHNR and FQNEAQ (reference sequence). The CDR3 reads CASSLAILTDTQYF.

The chain carries TRBV20-1 and TRBJ2-7. This CDR3 region has 13 residues. Per the germline V gene, CDR1 is DFQATT and CDR2 is SNEGSKA (reference sequence). CDR3 in amino acids: CSAREGSSYEQYF.

The chain joins TRBV12-3 or TRBV12-4 to TRBJ1-6. The CDR3 totals 12 residues. CDR3 sequence reads: CASSLEVSPLHF.